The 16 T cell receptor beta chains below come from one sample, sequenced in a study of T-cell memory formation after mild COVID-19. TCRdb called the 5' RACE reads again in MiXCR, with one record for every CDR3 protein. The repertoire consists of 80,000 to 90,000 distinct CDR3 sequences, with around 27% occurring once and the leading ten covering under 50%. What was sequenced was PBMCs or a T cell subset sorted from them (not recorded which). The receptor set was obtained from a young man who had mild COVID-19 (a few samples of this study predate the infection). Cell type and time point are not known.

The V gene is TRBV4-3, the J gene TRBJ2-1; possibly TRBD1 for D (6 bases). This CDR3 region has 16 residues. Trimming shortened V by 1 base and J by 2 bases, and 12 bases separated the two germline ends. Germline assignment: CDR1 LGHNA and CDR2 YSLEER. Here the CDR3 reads CASSQGGLFPYNEQFF. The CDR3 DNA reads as TGCGCCAGCAGCCAAGGGGGGCTTTTTCCCTACAATGAGCAGTTCTTC.

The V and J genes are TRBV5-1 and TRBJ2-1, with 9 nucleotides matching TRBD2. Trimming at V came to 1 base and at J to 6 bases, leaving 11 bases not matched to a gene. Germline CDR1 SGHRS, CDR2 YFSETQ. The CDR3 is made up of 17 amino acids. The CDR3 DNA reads TGCGCCAGCAGCTTGAGGCGGGGTCTAGCGGGACTCAATGAGCAGTTCTTC. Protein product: CASSLRRGLAGLNEQFF.

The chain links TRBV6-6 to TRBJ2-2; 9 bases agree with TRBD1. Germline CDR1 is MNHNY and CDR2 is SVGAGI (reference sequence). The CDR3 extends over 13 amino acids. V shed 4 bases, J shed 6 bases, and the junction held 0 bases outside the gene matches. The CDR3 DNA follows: TGTGCCAGCAGTTGGACAGGGGCCGGGGAGCTGTTTTTT. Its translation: CASSWTGAGELFF.

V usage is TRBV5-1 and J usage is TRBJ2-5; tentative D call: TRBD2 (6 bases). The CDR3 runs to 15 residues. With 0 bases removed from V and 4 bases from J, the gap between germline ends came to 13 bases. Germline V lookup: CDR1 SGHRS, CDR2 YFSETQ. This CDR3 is CASSLVGQGGETQYF. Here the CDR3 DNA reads TGCGCCAGCAGCTTGGTTGGGCAGGGAGGAGAGACCCAGTACTTC.

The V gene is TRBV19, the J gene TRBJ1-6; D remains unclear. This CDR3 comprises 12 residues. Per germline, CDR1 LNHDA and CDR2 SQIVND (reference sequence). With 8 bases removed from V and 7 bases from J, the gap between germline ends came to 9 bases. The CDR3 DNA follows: TGTGCCAGTGGATCGGGGAATTCACCCCTCCACTTT. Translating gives CASGSGNSPLHF.

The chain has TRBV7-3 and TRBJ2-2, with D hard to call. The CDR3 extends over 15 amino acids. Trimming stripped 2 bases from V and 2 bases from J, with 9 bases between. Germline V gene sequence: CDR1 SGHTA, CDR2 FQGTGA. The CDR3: CASSLLGSNTGELFF. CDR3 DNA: TGTGCCAGCAGCTTACTTGGCAGTAACACCGGGGAGCTGTTTTTT.

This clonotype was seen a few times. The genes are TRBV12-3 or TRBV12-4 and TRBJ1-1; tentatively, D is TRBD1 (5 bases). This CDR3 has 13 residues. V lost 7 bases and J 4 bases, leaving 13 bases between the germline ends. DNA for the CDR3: TGTGCCAGCACCCCGGTGGGGGGCACTGAAGCTTTCTTT. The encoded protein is CASTPVGGTEAFF.

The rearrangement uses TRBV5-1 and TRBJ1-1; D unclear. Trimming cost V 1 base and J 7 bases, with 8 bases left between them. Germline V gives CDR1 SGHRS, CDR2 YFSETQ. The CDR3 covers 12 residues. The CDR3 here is CASSLRGGEAFF. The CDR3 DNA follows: TGCGCCAGCAGCTTGCGGGGTGGTGAAGCTTTCTTT.

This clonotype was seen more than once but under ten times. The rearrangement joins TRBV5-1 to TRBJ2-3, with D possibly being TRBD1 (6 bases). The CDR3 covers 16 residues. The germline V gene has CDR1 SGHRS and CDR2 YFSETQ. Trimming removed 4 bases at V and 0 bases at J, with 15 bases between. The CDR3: CASSRSMTGSTDTQYF. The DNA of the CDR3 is TGCGCCAGCAGCCGAAGTATGACAGGAAGCACAGATACGCAGTATTTT.

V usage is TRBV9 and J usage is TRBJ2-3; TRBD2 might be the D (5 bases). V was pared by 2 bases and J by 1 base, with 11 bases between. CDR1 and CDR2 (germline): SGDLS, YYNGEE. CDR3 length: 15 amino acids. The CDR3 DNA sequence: TGTGCCAGCAGCGTCAAAGGGAGTGGCACAGATACGCAGTATTTT. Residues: CASSVKGSGTDTQYF.

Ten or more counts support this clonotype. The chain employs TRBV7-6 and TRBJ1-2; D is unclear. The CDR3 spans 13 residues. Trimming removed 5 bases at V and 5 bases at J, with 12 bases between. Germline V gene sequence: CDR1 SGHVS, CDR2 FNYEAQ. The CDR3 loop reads CASSPGGGYGYTF. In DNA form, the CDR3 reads TGTGCCAGCAGCCCAGGCGGAGGGTATGGCTACACCTTC. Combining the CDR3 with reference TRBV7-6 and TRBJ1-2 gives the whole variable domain GAGVSQSPRYKVTKRGQDVALRCDPISGHVSLYWYRQALGQGPEFLTYFNYEAQQDKSGLPNDRFSAERPEGSISTLTIQRTEQRDSAMYRCASSPGGGYGYTFGSGTRLTVV.

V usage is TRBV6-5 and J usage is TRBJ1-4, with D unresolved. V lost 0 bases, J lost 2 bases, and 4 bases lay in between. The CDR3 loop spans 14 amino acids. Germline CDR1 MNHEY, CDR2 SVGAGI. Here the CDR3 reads CASSYSGTNEKLFF. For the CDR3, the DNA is TGTGCCAGCAGTTACTCAGGGACTAATGAAAAACTGTTTTTT.

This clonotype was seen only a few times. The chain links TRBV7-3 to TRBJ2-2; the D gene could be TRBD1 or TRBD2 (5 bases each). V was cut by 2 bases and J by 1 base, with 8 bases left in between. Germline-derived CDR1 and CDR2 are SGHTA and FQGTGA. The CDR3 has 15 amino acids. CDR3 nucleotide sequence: TGTGCCAGCAGCTTAGGGACGGTGAACACCGGGGAGCTGTTTTTT. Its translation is CASSLGTVNTGELFF.

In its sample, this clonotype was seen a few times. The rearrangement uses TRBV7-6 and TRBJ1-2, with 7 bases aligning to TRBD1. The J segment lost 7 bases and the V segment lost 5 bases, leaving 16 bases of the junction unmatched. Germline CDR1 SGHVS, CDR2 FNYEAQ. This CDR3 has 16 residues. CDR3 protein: CASSRLDRAGLSGYTF. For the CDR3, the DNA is TGTGCCAGCAGCCGACTTGACAGGGCAGGACTCTCTGGCTACACCTTC.

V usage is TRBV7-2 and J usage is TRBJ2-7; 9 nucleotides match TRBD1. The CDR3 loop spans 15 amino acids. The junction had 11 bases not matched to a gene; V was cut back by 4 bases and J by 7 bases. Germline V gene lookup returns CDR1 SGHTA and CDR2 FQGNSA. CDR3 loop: CASSSTGTGLREQYF. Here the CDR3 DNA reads TGTGCCAGCAGCTCAACCGGGACAGGGTTACGTGAGCAGTACTTC. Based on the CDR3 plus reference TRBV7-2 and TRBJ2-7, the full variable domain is GAGVSQSPSNKVTEKGKDVELRCDPISGHTALYWYRQSLGQGLEFLIYFQGNSAPDKSGLPSDRFSAERTGGSVSTLTIQRTQQEDSAVYLCASSSTGTGLREQYFGPGTRLTVT.

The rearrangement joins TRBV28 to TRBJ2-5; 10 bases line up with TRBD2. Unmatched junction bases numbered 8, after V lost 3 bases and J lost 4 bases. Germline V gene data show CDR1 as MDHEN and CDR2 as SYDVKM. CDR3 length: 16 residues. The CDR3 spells CASSLSGGAFGETQYF. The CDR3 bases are TGTGCCAGCAGTTTGAGCGGGGGGGCCTTCGGAGAGACCCAGTACTTC.